A selection of T cell receptor beta chains follows, all from one sample in a study of T cell responses to AZD1222 COVID-19 vaccine. Sequencing was performed with immunoSEQ multiplex PCR; in TCRdb, only in-frame clones are kept and a portion is missing. Of 120,000 or so clones in the sample, around nine tenths were seen once. Sequenced material: peripheral blood, taken on day 0 of MenACWY control vaccination. The source is an adult in good health. The CDR3 runs from the conserved cysteine through the conserved F or W. Each record gives: V gene, J gene, clone size, D gene, CDR3 length, CDR3 protein, CDR3 DNA. D genes are given only for firm matches. Rows may omit the clone size; those that give it use once, few, many or a size class.

TRBV11-3,TRBJ2-1,-,-,15,CASSFTDRGNNEQFF,TGTGCCAGCAGCTTTACCGACCGGGGGAACAATGAGCAGTTCTTC
TRBV24-1,TRBJ2-1,-,TRBD2,16,CATSETSGRLLNEQFF,TGTGCCACCAGTGAAACTAGCGGGAGGCTACTCAATGAGCAGTTCTTC
TRBV30,TRBJ1-1,once,-,13,CAWSFGGLRAAFF,TGTGCCTGGAGTTTCGGGGGGCTGCGGGCAGCTTTCTTT
TRBV30,TRBJ2-7,-,TRBD2,15,CAWTPGAGEHYEQYF,TGTGCCTGGACCCCCGGGGCGGGGGAACACTACGAGCAGTACTTC
TRBV30,TRBJ1-2,-,TRBD1,14,CAWSGDRVRYGYTF,TGTGCCTGGAGCGGGGACAGGGTAAGGTATGGCTACACCTTC
TRBV28,TRBJ2-2,-,-,18,CASSPPHGVNANTGELFF,TGTGCCAGCAGTCCACCCCACGGGGTAAACGCGAACACCGGGGAGCTGTTTTTT
TRBV11-2,TRBJ1-3,-,-,15,CASSSVGVSGNTIYF,TGTGCCAGCAGCTCGGTCGGGGTCTCTGGAAACACCATATATTTT
TRBV2,TRBJ1-3,-,-,15,CASRPQGNPGNTIYF,TGTGCCAGCAGGCCCCAGGGTAACCCTGGAAACACCATATATTTT
TRBV28,TRBJ2-3,-,-,15,CASTQVGGITDTQYF,TGTGCCAGCACCCAGGTTGGCGGGATCACAGATACGCAGTATTTT
TRBV5-1,TRBJ1-1,-,TRBD1,13,CASSLGQGQEAFF,TGCGCCAGCAGCTTGGGGCAGGGACAGGAAGCTTTCTTT
TRBV3-1/TRBV3-2,TRBJ1-6,-,-,15,CASSQEFSGNSPLHF,TGTGCCAGCAGCCAAGAGTTCTCGGGGAATTCACCCCTCCACTTT
TRBV7-8,TRBJ1-1,-,TRBD1,13,CASGKGADAEAFF,TGTGCCAGCGGTAAGGGGGCGGACGCTGAAGCTTTCTTT
TRBV6-5,TRBJ2-5,once,TRBD1,13,CASSQGVWETQYF,TGTGCCAGCAGCCAGGGGGTCTGGGAGACCCAGTACTTC
TRBV5-8,TRBJ2-7,-,-,15,CASSPDAGTPYEQYF,TGTGCCAGCAGCCCCGACGCCGGGACGCCTTACGAGCAGTACTTC
TRBV24-1,TRBJ2-1,-,TRBD1,16,CATSDSGTGSYNEQFF,TGTGCCACCAGTGATTCCGGGACAGGGTCTTACAATGAGCAGTTCTTC
TRBV6-4,TRBJ2-1,-,-,15,CASSDGSGTYNEQFF,TGTGCCAGCAGTGACGGTTCAGGGACCTACAATGAGCAGTTCTTC
TRBV29-1,TRBJ2-3,-,-,12,CSVEEGADTQYF,TGCAGCGTTGAAGAAGGAGCAGATACGCAGTATTTT
TRBV27,TRBJ2-3,-,-,13,CASRPAWPDTQYF,TGTGCCAGCAGACCCGCTTGGCCAGATACGCAGTATTTT
TRBV13,TRBJ2-7,-,-,16,CASNTGDPLRAYEQYF,TGTGCCAGCAATACGGGGGACCCGTTAAGAGCCTACGAGCAGTACTTC
TRBV2,TRBJ2-1,-,-,14,CASRPGANFPEQFF,TGTGCCAGCCGCCCGGGGGCGAATTTCCCTGAGCAGTTCTTC
TRBV4-3,TRBJ1-2,-,-,15,CASSQARGLIYGYTF,TGCGCCAGCAGCCAAGCGCGGGGCTTGATCTATGGCTACACCTTC
TRBV5-1,TRBJ2-5,once,-,15,CASSLTGNPQETQYF,TGCGCCAGCAGCTTGACAGGGAATCCCCAAGAGACCCAGTACTTC
TRBV27,TRBJ2-7,-,-,15,CASSFWASATYEQYF,TGTGCCAGCAGTTTCTGGGCTAGCGCCACCTACGAGCAGTACTTC
TRBV7-9,TRBJ2-1,-,TRBD2,15,CASSLTLAGYNEQFF,TGTGCCAGCAGCTTAACCTTAGCGGGTTACAATGAGCAGTTCTTC
TRBV15,TRBJ1-5,-,TRBD1,16,CATSSQGQGYYQPQHF,TGTGCCACCAGCAGCCAGGGACAGGGATACTATCAGCCCCAGCATTTT
TRBV4-1,TRBJ2-7,-,TRBD2,15,CASSQLAGGPYEQYF,TGCGCCAGCAGCCAACTAGCGGGAGGGCCCTACGAGCAGTACTTC
TRBV9,TRBJ2-1,-,TRBD2,19,CASSPLVGLSGAVLNEQFF,TGTGCCAGCAGCCCCCTGGTAGGACTTAGCGGGGCGGTCCTCAATGAGCAGTTCTTC
TRBV9,TRBJ1-2,once,-,15,CASSAVPGRGYGYTF,TGTGCCAGCAGCGCCGTTCCAGGGAGGGGGTATGGCTACACCTTC
TRBV4-2,TRBJ1-4,-,TRBD1,16,CASSQDLGTGGEKLFF,TGTGCCAGCAGCCAAGATCTGGGGACAGGGGGTGAAAAACTGTTTTTT
TRBV2,TRBJ1-2,-,TRBD1,15,CASSVTGTGIDGYTF,TGTGCCAGCAGTGTAACCGGGACAGGCATTGATGGCTACACCTTC
TRBV12-5,TRBJ2-1,-,-,11,CASGRGNEQFF,TGTGCTAGTGGGAGGGGCAATGAGCAGTTCTTC
TRBV7-9,TRBJ1-6,-,-,15,CASNPGGANTSPLHF,TGTGCCAGCAACCCGGGAGGGGCGAACACTTCACCCCTCCACTTT
TRBV3-1/TRBV3-2,TRBJ1-2,-,-,15,CASSQVKGAGYGYTF,TGTGCCAGCAGCCAAGTTAAAGGGGCCGGCTATGGCTACACCTTC
TRBV7-2,TRBJ1-4,-,-,14,CASSSGTRGEKLFF,TGTGCCAGCAGCTCCGGGACCCGAGGGGAAAAACTGTTTTTT
TRBV27,TRBJ2-7,-,-,12,CASSPRSYEQYF,TGTGCCAGCAGCCCCCGCTCCTACGAGCAGTACTTC
TRBV6-6,TRBJ1-5,-,-,14,CASRPGLSNQPQHF,TGTGCCAGCAGACCCGGCCTTAGCAATCAGCCCCAGCATTTT
TRBV7-8,TRBJ1-1,-,-,16,CASSLTQENEDTEAFF,TGTGCCAGCAGCTTAACACAGGAAAATGAGGACACTGAAGCTTTCTTT
TRBV5-1,TRBJ2-7,-,-,14,CASSYSGSSYEQYF,TGCGCCAGCAGTTACAGCGGAAGCTCCTACGAGCAGTACTTC
TRBV5-4,TRBJ2-1,-,TRBD2,18,CASSLALGGRAASDEQFF,TGTGCCAGCAGCTTGGCCCTAGGCGGGAGGGCAGCGTCGGATGAGCAGTTCTTC
TRBV6-6,TRBJ2-5,-,-,15,CASSYSMNGWETQYF,TGTGCCAGCAGTTACTCGATGAACGGTTGGGAGACCCAGTACTTC
TRBV9,TRBJ2-3,-,TRBD2,13,CASSTSVTDTQYF,TGTGCCAGCAGCACTAGCGTGACAGATACGCAGTATTTT
TRBV11-2,TRBJ1-5,-,-,13,CASSPGTSQPQHF,TGTGCCAGCAGCCCCGGGACCTCGCAGCCCCAGCATTTT
TRBV7-9,TRBJ1-2,-,-,14,CASSPSTAMHGYTF,TGTGCCAGCAGCCCTTCGACAGCAATGCATGGCTACACCTTC
TRBV5-1,TRBJ2-7,-,TRBD1,15,CASSLARDRYHEQYF,TGCGCCAGCAGCTTGGCCCGGGACAGGTATCACGAGCAGTACTTC
TRBV4-1,TRBJ2-3,-,-,16,CASRLGLSMGTDTQYF,TGCGCCAGCAGGTTGGGACTGTCGATGGGTACAGATACGCAGTATTTT
TRBV11-2,TRBJ2-5,-,-,15,CASSLGSRGQETQYF,TGTGCCAGCAGCTTAGGATCTCGGGGGCAAGAGACCCAGTACTTC